These T cell receptor beta chains were read from a single sample in a study of response to subunit inactivated influenza vaccine. TCRdb reprocessed the RT-PCR reads via MiXCR and lists one record per CDR3 protein. The sample includes about 540,000 distinct CDR3 sequences, roughly 23% of them seen just once. This sample also belongs to another study, concerning T cells expressing NK-cell markers.

Sequences were derived from CD4+ T cells sorted from PBMCs, sampled roughly 12 days after vaccination. The receptors derive from a middle-aged man who received an inactivated influenza vaccine. Both conserved end residues are part of each CDR3. A D gene is named only where the DNA matches it firmly. Size values are once, few and many counts, or a class for expanded clones, and some rows have none.

NA,TRBJ1-1,NA,TRBV18,TGTGCCACCTCAGGTACTATTAACACTGAAGCTTTCTTT,CATSGTINTEAFF
NA,TRBJ2-3,NA,TRBV12-3/TRBV12-4,TGTGCCAGCAGTTTTACTTCGGACCCGTCAGATACGCAGTATTTT,CASSFTSDPSDTQYF
few,TRBJ1-5,NA,TRBV12-3/TRBV12-4,TGTGCCAGCAGTCCGCGTGCCGGAGGGCCCCAGCATTTT,CASSPRAGGPQHF
few,TRBJ1-4,NA,TRBV5-1,TGCGCCAGCAGCTCCGAGGGGGTCGCTAATGAAAAACTGTTTTTT,CASSSEGVANEKLFF
NA,TRBJ1-1,NA,TRBV20-1,TGCAGTGCTCCGCGGACGATGAACACTGAAGCTTTCTTT,CSAPRTMNTEAFF
few,TRBJ2-7,TRBD1,TRBV7-6,TGTGCCAGCAGCCAGACAGGGGAAGCCTACGAGCAGTACTTC,CASSQTGEAYEQYF
few,TRBJ1-5,NA,TRBV4-2,TGTGCCAGCAGCCAAGACAGGGGTTGGGGTCAGCCCCAGCATTTT,CASSQDRGWGQPQHF
few,TRBJ2-2,NA,TRBV24-1,TGTGCCACCTCCGGCCGACCATCGGGCGGGGAGCTGTTTTTT,CATSGRPSGGELFF
NA,TRBJ2-7,NA,TRBV7-2,TGTGCCAGCAGCATAGACAGATACGAGCAGTACTTC,CASSIDRYEQYF
NA,TRBJ2-1,NA,TRBV9,TGTGCCAGCAGCGTAGTAGGGGGAGGGGCCTACAATGAGCAGTTCTTC,CASSVVGGGAYNEQFF
NA,TRBJ2-7,TRBD1,TRBV20-1,TGCAGTGCTAGTACAGGGGCCGGGGACGAGCAGTACTTC,CSASTGAGDEQYF
many,TRBJ1-1,TRBD1,TRBV3-1,TGTGCCAGCAGCCCCACCGGGGCAGGGGGCACTGAAGCTTTCTTT,CASSPTGAGGTEAFF
few,TRBJ1-5,NA,TRBV29-1,TGCAGCGTCGGGACTGGCGATCAGCCCCAGCATTTT,CSVGTGDQPQHF
few,TRBJ2-2,TRBD2,TRBV12-3/TRBV12-4,TGTGCCAGCAGCGGAACTAGCGGGAGGTACACCGGGGAGCTGTTTTTT,CASSGTSGRYTGELFF
NA,TRBJ1-6,NA,TRBV6-8,TGTGCCAGCAGTTATTGGGGGGGGAATTCACCCCTCCACTTT,CASSYWGGNSPLHF
NA,TRBJ1-1,NA,TRBV20-1,TGCAGTGCTAGAGATCCAGAGAAGAACACTGAAGCTTTCTTT,CSARDPEKNTEAFF
NA,TRBJ2-3,TRBD1,TRBV24-1,TGTGCCACCAGTGATTTAGGGGACAGGGCAACAGATACGCAGTATTTT,CATSDLGDRATDTQYF
many,TRBJ2-3,TRBD2,TRBV7-2,TGTGCCAGCAGCACCGGGGGGGCAGTACTAGATACGCAGTATTTT,CASSTGGAVLDTQYF